A selection of T cell receptor beta chains follows, all from one sample in a study of OX40 agonist ivuxolimab in advanced cancers. Sequencing was performed with immunoSEQ multiplex PCR; in TCRdb, only in-frame clones are kept and a portion is missing. The sample gives about 58,000 clones, roughly 77% of which show up once; about 0.8% is in the top ten. This material consisted of CD4+ or CD8+ T cells sorted from blood, taken in a trial of the OX40 agonist ivuxolimab. These receptors came from an adult with an advanced solid tumor such as melanoma, head and neck, liver or kidney cancer. CDR3s include the opening cysteine and the closing phenylalanine or tryptophan.

j_gene: TRBJ2-5; len: 18; v_gene: TRBV25-1; CDR3aa: CASSGGYQDRGKGETQYF
j_gene: TRBJ2-2; len: 15; v_gene: TRBV9; CDR3aa: CASSVAGGRDGELFF
j_gene: TRBJ1-3; len: 16; v_gene: TRBV5-1; CDR3aa: CASSPFQGQSGNTIYF
j_gene: TRBJ2-3; len: 14; v_gene: TRBV11-2; CDR3aa: CASSLGLAPDTQYF
j_gene: TRBJ2-1; len: 14; v_gene: TRBV27; CDR3aa: CASSLYPRGNEQFF
j_gene: TRBJ2-3; len: 17; v_gene: TRBV15; CDR3aa: CATSILSGAGGPDTQYF
j_gene: TRBJ1-1; len: 16; v_gene: TRBV11-3; CDR3aa: CASRPGGAPANTEAFF
j_gene: TRBJ1-4; len: 15; v_gene: TRBV27; CDR3aa: CASSSSGGLYEKLFF
j_gene: TRBJ2-3; len: 13; v_gene: TRBV5-4; CDR3aa: CASRRGGGVTQYF
j_gene: TRBJ1-3; len: 15; v_gene: TRBV10-3; CDR3aa: CAISLGFRDGNTIYF
j_gene: TRBJ2-1; len: 12; v_gene: TRBV4-1; CDR3aa: CASSLVDRGLFF
j_gene: TRBJ2-3; len: 15; v_gene: TRBV27; CDR3aa: CASSSWRGRADTQYF
j_gene: TRBJ2-5; len: 16; v_gene: TRBV5-1; CDR3aa: CASSPRQGTGVETQYF